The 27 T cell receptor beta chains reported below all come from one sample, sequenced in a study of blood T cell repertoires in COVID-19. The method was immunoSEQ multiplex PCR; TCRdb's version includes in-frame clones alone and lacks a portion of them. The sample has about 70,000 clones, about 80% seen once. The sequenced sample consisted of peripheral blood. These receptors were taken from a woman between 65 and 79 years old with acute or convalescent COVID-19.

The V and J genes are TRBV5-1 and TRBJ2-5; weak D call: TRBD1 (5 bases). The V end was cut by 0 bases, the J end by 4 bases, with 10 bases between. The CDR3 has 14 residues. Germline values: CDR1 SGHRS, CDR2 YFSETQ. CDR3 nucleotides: TGCGCCAGCAGCTTGGCGCTAGGGGCAGAGACCCAGTACTTC. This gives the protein CASSLALGAETQYF.

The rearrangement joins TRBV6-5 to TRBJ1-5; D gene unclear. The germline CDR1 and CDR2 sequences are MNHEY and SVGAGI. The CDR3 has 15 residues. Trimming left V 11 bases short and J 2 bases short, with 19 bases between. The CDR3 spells CASSMVYGGNQPQHF. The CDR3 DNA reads TGTGCCTCTTCTATGGTATACGGTGGCAATCAGCCCCAGCATTTT.

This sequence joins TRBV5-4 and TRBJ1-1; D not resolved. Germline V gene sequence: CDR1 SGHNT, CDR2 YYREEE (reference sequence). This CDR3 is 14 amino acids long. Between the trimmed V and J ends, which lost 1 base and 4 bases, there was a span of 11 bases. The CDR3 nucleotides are TGTGCCAGCAGCTTGAGCACGGGGTCCACTGAAGCTTTCTTT. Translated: CASSLSTGSTEAFF.

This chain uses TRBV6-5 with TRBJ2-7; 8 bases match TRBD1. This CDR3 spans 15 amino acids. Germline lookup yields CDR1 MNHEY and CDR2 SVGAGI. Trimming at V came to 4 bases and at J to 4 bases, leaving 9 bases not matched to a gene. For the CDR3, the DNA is TGTGCCAGCAGTTCCTCGACCGACAGGGGTTACGAGCAGTACTTC. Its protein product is CASSSSTDRGYEQYF.

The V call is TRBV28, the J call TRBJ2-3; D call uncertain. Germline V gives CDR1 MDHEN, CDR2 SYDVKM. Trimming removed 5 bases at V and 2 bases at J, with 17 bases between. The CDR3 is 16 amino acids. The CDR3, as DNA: TGTGCCAGCAGTCCCCTCGACTGGGTTAACACAGATACGCAGTATTTT. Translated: CASSPLDWVNTDTQYF.

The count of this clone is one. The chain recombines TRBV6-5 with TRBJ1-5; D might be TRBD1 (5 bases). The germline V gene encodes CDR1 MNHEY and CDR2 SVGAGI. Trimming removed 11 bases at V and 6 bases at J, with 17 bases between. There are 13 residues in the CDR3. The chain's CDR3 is CAGGAGWGQPQHF. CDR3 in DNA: TGTGCCGGAGGGGCAGGGTGGGGTCAGCCCCAGCATTTT.

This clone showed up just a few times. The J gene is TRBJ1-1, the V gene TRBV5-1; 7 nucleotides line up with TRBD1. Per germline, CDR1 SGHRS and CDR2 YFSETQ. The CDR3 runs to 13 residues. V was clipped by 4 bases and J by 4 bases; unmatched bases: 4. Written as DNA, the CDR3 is TGCGCCAGCAGCGCGCAGGGGGGCACTGAAGCTTTCTTT. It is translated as CASSAQGGTEAFF.

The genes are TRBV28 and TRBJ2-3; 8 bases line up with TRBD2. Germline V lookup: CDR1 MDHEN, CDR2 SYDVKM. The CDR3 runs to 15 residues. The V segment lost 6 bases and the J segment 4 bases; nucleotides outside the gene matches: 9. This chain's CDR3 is CASRFGLARADTQYF. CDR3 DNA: TGTGCCAGCAGATTCGGACTAGCCCGGGCAGATACGCAGTATTTT.

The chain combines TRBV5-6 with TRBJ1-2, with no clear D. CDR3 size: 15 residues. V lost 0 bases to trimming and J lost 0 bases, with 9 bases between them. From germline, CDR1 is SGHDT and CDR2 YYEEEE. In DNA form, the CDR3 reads TGTGCCAGCAGCTTGGGGGAGACCGCTAACTATGGCTACACCTTC. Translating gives CASSLGETANYGYTF.

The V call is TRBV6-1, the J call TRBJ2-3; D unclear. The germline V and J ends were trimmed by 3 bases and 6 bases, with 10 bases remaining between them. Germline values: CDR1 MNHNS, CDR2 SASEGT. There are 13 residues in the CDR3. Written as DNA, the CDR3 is TGTGCCAGCAGTGATCCCCCCTTGGATACGCAGTATTTT. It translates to CASSDPPLDTQYF.

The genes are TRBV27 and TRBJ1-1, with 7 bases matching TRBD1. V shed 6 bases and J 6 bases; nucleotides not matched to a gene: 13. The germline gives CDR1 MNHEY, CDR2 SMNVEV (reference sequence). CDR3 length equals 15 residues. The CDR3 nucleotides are TGTGCCAGCAGAGACAGCGGCAGGGGGAGCTCTGAAGCTTTCTTT. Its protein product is CASRDSGRGSSEAFF.

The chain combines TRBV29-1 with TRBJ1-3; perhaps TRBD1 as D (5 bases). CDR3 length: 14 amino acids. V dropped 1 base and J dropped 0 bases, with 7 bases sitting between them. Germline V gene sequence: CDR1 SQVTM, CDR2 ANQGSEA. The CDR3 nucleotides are TGCAGCGTTGAAGGGCAGGGCTCTGGAAACACCATATATTTT. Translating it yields CSVEGQGSGNTIYF.

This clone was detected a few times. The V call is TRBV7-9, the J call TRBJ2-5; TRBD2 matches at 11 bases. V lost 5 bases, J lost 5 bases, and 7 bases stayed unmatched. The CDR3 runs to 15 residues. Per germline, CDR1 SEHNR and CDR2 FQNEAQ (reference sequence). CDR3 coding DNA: TGTGCCAGCAGCCCCTTAGCGGGAGGGATGGAGACCCAGTACTTC. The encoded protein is CASSPLAGGMETQYF.

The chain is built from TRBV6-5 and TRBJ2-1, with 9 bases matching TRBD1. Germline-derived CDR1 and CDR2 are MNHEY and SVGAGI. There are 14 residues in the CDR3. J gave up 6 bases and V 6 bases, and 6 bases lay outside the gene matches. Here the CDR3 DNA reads TGTGCCAGCAGCAACAGGGGGCTTAGCAATGAGCAGTTCTTC. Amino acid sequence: CASSNRGLSNEQFF.

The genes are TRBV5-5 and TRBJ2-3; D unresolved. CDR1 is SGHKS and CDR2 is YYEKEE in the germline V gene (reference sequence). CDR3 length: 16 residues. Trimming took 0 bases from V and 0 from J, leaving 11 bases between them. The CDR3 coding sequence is TGTGCCAGCAGCTTGGATCCCGACACGAGCACAGATACGCAGTATTTT. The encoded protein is CASSLDPDTSTDTQYF.

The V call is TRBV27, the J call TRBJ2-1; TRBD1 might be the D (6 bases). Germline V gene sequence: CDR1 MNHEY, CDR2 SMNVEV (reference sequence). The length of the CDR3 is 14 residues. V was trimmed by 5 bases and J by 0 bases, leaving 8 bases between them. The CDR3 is CASSQGSSYNEQFF. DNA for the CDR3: TGTGCCAGCAGTCAGGGGAGCTCCTACAATGAGCAGTTCTTC.

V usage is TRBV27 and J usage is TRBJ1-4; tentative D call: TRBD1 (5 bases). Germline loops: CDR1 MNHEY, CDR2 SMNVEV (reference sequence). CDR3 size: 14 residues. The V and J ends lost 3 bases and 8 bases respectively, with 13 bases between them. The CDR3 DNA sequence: TGTGCCAGCAGTTTTGCGGGAGAGGGGGAAAAACTGTTTTTT. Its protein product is CASSFAGEGEKLFF.

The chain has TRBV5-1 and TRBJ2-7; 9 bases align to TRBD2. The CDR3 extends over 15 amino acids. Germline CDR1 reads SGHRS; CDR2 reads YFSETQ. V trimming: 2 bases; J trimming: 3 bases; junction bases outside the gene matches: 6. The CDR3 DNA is TGCGCCAGCAGCTTAGGGCGGGGGGGCCGCTACGAGCAGTACTTC. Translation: CASSLGRGGRYEQYF.

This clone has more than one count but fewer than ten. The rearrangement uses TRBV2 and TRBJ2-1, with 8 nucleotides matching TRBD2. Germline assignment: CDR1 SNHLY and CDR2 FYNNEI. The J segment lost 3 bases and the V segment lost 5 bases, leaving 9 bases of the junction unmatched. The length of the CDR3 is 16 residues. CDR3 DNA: TGTGCCAGCAGTTCCCGGGCGGGGGGCAGCTACAATGAGCAGTTCTTC. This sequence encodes CASSSRAGGSYNEQFF.

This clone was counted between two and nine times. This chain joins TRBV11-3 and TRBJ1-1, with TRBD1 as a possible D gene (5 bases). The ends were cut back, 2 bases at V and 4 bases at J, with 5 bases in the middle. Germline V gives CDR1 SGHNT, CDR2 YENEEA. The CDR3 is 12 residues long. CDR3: CASSLQGTEAFF. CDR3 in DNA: TGTGCCAGCAGCTTACAGGGCACTGAAGCTTTCTTT.

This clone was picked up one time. The CDR3: CASSRQGQGETQYF. In DNA, the CDR3 is TGCGCCAGCAGTCGACAGGGGCAGGGGGAGACCCAGTACTTC. The genes are TRBV5-1 and TRBJ2-5, with 8 bases fitting TRBD1. The CDR3 runs 14 residues. Germline CDR1 reads SGHRS; CDR2 reads YFSETQ. The trim removed 5 bases at V and 5 bases at J, leaving 8 bases unmatched.

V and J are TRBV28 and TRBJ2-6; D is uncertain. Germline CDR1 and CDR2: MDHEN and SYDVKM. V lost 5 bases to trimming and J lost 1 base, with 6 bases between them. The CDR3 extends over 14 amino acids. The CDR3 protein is CASSAISGANVLTF. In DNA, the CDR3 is TGTGCCAGCAGTGCGATATCTGGGGCCAACGTCCTGACTTTC.

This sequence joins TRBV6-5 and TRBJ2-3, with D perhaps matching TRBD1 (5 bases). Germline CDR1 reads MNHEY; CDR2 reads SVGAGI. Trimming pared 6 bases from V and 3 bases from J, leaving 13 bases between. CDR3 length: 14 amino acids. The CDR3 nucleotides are TGTGCCAGCAGCCAGACCCACAGGACAGATACGCAGTATTTT. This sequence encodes CASSQTHRTDTQYF.

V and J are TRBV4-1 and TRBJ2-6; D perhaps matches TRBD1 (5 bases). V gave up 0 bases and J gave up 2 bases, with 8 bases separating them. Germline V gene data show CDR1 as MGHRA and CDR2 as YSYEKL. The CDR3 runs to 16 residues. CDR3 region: CASSQDFRAGANVLTF. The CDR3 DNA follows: TGCGCCAGCAGCCAAGATTTCAGGGCTGGGGCCAACGTCCTGACTTTC.

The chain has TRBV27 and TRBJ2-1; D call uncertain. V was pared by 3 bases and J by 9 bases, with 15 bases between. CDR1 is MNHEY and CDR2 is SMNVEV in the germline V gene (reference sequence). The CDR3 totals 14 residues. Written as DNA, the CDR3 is TGTGCCAGCAGTTTTAGAGCGAGGCATCGTGAGCAGTTCTTC. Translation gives CASSFRARHREQFF.

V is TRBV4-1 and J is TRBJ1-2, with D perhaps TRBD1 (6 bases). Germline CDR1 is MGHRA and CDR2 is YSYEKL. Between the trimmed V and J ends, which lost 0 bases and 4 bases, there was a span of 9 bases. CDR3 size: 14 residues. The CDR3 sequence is CASSQDADSYGYTF. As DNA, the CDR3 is TGCGCCAGCAGCCAAGATGCGGACAGCTATGGCTACACCTTC.

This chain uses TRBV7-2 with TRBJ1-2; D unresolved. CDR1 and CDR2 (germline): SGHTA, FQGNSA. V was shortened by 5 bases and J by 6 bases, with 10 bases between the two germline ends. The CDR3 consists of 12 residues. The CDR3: CASSRRSDGYTF. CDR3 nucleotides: TGTGCCAGCAGCCGCCGATCAGATGGCTACACCTTC.